The following is a T cell receptor beta chain sequence with its context. Its antigen is undetermined. As to treatment: around 19 received Ad26.COV2.S at low or high dose, single or two shots; about 5 received placebo; per-sample allocation not given. The investigators took samples on day 63 after the first vaccine or placebo injection. The length of the CDR3 is 14 residues. These data come from a study of Ad26.COV2.S vaccination and SARS-CoV-2 variants. Study in general: Ad26.COV2.S was injected intramuscularly once or twice, 56 days apart.

Only in-frame clones appear in the TCRdb table, and some are missing; sequencing was by immunoSEQ multiplex PCR. The data show roughly 420,000 clones, roughly 87% seen once. General study points: The authors reported substantial breadth in spike-specific CD8+ and CD4+ T cell responses after vaccination. Ad26.COV2.S recipients had broader spike-specific TCRs (P = 0.0014). People who got the vaccine or the placebo had similar non-spike TCR breadth.

Material: peripheral blood, obtained in a trial of Ad26.COV2.S vaccine versus placebo. This rearrangement joins TRBV7-5 to TRBJ1-3. TRBV7-5 is noted as a pseudogene. The receptor's source is a person between 18 and 65 years old who received the Ad26.COV2.S COVID-19 vaccine or a placebo. This chain's CDR3 is CVRSPPGPGNTIYF. CDR3 coding DNA: TGTGTCAGAAGCCCGCCGGGACCCGGAAACACCATATATTTT.